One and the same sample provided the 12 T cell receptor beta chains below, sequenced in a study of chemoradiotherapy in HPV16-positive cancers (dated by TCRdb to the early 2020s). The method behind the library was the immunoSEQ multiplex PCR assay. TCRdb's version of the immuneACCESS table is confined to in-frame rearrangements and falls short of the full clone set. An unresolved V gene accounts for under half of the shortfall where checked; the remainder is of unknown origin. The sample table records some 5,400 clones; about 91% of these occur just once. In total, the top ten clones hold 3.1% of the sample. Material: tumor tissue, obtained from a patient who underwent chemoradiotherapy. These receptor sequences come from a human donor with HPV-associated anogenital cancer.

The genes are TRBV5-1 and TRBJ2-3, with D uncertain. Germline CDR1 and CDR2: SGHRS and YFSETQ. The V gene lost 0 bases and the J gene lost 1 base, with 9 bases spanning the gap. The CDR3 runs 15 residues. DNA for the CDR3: TGCGCCAGCAGCTTGGGTCTGCAGGGCACAGATACGCAGTATTTT. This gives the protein CASSLGLQGTDTQYF.

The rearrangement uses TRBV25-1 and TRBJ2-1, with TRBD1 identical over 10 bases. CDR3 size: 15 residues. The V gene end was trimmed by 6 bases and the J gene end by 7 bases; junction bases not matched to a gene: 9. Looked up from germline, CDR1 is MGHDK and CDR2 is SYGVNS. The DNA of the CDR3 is TGTGCCAGCAGCGCATGGGACAGGGGATCAAATGAGCAGTTCTTC. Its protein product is CASSAWDRGSNEQFF. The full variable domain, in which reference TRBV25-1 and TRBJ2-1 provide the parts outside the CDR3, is EADIYQTPRYLVIGTGKKITLECSQTMGHDKMYWYQQDPGMELHLIHYSYGVNSTEKGDLSSESTVSRIRTEHFPLTLESARPSHTSQYLCASSAWDRGSNEQFFGPGTRLTVL.

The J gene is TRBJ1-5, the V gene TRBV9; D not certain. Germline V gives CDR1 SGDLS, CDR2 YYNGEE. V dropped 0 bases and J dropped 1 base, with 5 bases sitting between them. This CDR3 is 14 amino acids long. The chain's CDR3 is CASSVGESNQPQHF. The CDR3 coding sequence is TGTGCCAGCAGCGTAGGGGAGAGCAATCAGCCCCAGCATTTT. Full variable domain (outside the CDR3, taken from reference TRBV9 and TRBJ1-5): DSGVTQTPKHLITATGQRVTLRCSPRSGDLSVYWYQQSLDQGLQFLIQYYNGEERAKGNILERFSAQQFPDLHSELNLSSLELGDSALYFCASSVGESNQPQHFGDGTRLSIL.

For the CDR3, the DNA is TGTGCCAGCAGCTTACAGGGGAATCAGCCCCAGCATTTT. Protein: CASSLQGNQPQHF. The rearrangement uses TRBV7-2 and TRBJ1-5; a weak D match, TRBD1 (6 bases). From germline, CDR1 is SGHTA and CDR2 FQGNSA. The ends were cut back, 2 bases at V and 4 bases at J, with 6 bases in the middle. The CDR3 loop spans 13 amino acids.

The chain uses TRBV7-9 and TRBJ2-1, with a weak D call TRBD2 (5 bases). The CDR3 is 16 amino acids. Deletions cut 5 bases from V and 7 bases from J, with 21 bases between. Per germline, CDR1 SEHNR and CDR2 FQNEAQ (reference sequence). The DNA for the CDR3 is TGTGCCAGCAGCCCCCCTAGTGGCCAATGGAGGAATGAGCAGTTCTTC. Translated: CASSPPSGQWRNEQFF.

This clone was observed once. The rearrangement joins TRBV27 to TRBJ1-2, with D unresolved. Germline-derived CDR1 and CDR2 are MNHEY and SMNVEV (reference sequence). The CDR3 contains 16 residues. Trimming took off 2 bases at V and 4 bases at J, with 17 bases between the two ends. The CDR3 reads CASSLKGNGLVYGYTF. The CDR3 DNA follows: TGTGCCAGCAGTTTAAAAGGGAATGGCTTGGTCTATGGCTACACCTTC.

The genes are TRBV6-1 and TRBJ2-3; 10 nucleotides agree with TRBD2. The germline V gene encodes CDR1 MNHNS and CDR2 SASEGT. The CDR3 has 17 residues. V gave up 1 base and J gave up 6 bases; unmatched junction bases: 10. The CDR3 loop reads CASSEEGAGGPRDTQYF. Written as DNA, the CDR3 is TGTGCCAGCAGTGAAGAGGGAGCGGGAGGGCCAAGGGATACGCAGTATTTT.

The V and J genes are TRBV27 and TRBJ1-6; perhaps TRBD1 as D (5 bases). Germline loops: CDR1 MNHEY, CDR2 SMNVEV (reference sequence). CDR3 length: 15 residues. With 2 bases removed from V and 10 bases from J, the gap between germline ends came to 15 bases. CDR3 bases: TGTGCCAGCAGTTTAAGGAGTCAGGGCGGCTCACCCCTCCACTTT. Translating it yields CASSLRSQGGSPLHF.

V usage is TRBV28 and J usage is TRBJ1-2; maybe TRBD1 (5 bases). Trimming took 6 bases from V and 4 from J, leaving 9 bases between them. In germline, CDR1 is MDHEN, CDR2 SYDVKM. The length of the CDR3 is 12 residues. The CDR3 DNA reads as TGTGCCAGCAGGCGGGACCGCTATGGCTACACCTTC. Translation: CASRRDRYGYTF.

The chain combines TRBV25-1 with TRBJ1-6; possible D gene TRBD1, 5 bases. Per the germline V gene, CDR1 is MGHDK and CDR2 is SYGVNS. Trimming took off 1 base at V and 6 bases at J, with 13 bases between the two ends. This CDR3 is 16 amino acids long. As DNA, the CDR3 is TGTGCCAGCAGTGAATCAAGCTGGGGCCCTAATTCACCCCTCCACTTT. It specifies CASSESSWGPNSPLHF. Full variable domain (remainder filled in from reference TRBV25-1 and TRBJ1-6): EADIYQTPRYLVIGTGKKITLECSQTMGHDKMYWYQQDPGMELHLIHYSYGVNSTEKGDLSSESTVSRIRTEHFPLTLESARPSHTSQYLCASSESSWGPNSPLHFGNGTRLTVT.

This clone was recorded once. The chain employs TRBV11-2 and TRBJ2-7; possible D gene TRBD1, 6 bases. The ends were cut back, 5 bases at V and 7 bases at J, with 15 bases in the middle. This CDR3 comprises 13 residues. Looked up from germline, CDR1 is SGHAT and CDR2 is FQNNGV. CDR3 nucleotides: TGTGCCAGCAGCCCGGGTACAGGGTTTGAGCAGTACTTC. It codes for CASSPGTGFEQYF.

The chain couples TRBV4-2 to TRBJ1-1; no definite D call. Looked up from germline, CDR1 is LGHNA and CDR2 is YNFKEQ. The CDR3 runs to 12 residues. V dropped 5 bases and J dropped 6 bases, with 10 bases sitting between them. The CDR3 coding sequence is TGTGCCAGCAGCGCGGGGAGCGCTGAAGCTTTCTTT. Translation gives CASSAGSAEAFF.